This T cell receptor beta chain was obtained from a study of technical replicates of blood from a few donors. This CDR3 has 14 amino acids. CDR1 and CDR2 from the germline V gene are MRHNA and SNTAGT. V lost 7 bases and J 3 bases, leaving 15 bases between the germline ends. Profiling relied on immunoSEQ multiplex PCR, and the TCRdb table lists in-frame clones only, not all of them. The sample lists 40,000 to 60,000 clones, 90% to 95% seen once, with roughly 3.9% in the top ten. The receptor comes from a human donor in good health. Some clones in this sample may be carry-over from other donors' samples. The genes are TRBV6-4 and TRBJ1-1; a weak D match, TRBD1 (6 bases). Sequencing was done on a sample of PBMCs. The CDR3 spells CASKKGGQDTEAFF. The CDR3 DNA sequence: TGTGCCAGCAAAAAGGGGGGGCAAGACACTGAAGCTTTCTTT.